The rows below give T cell receptor beta chains drawn from one sample of a study of Ad26.COV2.S vaccination and SARS-CoV-2 variants. The repertoire was sequenced with immunoSEQ multiplex PCR; TCRdb's copy has only in-frame clones and lacks some. Here the sample spans hundreds of thousands of clones, roughly nine tenths being singletons. The sequenced sample was peripheral blood, obtained in a trial of Ad26.COV2.S vaccine versus placebo. These receptors were collected from a person aged 18 to 65 who received the Ad26.COV2.S COVID-19 vaccine or a placebo. Both conserved end residues are part of each CDR3. The D gene is left open where the match is weak. Not every row has a clone size; where given, it reads once, few, many or a size class.

v_call: TRBV30
j_call: TRBJ2-1
d_call: -
clone_size: -
cdr3_aa: CAWSVLVSSYNEQFF
cdr3_nt: TGTGCCTGGAGTGTACTTGTGAGCTCCTACAATGAGCAGTTCTTC

v_call: TRBV5-1
j_call: TRBJ2-7
d_call: TRBD1
clone_size: -
cdr3_aa: CASSLGGTASYEQYF
cdr3_nt: TGCGCCAGCAGCTTGGGGGGGACAGCTTCCTACGAGCAGTACTTC

v_call: TRBV6-5
j_call: TRBJ2-5
d_call: -
clone_size: -
cdr3_aa: CASRSLGQETQYF
cdr3_nt: TGTGCCAGCAGGTCCTTAGGCCAAGAGACCCAGTACTTC

v_call: TRBV19
j_call: TRBJ2-1
d_call: TRBD1
clone_size: -
cdr3_aa: CASRLDRHGVQFF
cdr3_nt: TGTGCCAGTAGACTGGACAGGCATGGTGTGCAGTTCTTC

v_call: TRBV7-9
j_call: TRBJ2-7
d_call: TRBD2
clone_size: -
cdr3_aa: CASTPGTSVHEQYF
cdr3_nt: TGTGCCAGCACTCCCGGGACTAGCGTTCACGAGCAGTACTTC

v_call: TRBV7-2
j_call: TRBJ2-3
d_call: TRBD1
clone_size: -
cdr3_aa: CASSLRTGGDTQYF
cdr3_nt: TGTGCCAGCAGCTTACGGACAGGGGGAGATACGCAGTATTTT

v_call: TRBV6-4
j_call: TRBJ1-2
d_call: TRBD1
clone_size: -
cdr3_aa: CASRDREGYGYTF
cdr3_nt: TGTGCCAGCAGGGACAGGGAGGGCTATGGCTACACCTTC

v_call: TRBV5-1
j_call: TRBJ1-4
d_call: -
clone_size: once
cdr3_aa: CASSPSPATNEKLFF
cdr3_nt: TGCGCCAGCAGCCCGTCGCCAGCAACTAATGAAAAACTGTTTTTT

v_call: TRBV7-6
j_call: TRBJ2-5
d_call: -
clone_size: -
cdr3_aa: CASSWGSQGGGETQYF
cdr3_nt: TGTGCCAGCAGCTGGGGCAGCCAGGGGGGTGGAGAGACCCAGTACTTC

v_call: TRBV6-5
j_call: TRBJ1-5
d_call: TRBD1
clone_size: -
cdr3_aa: CATGTGLNQPQHF
cdr3_nt: TGTGCCACCGGGACAGGACTTAATCAGCCCCAGCATTTT

v_call: TRBV7-9
j_call: TRBJ1-1
d_call: -
clone_size: few
cdr3_aa: CASSLDEFEAFF
cdr3_nt: TGTGCCAGCAGCTTAGATGAGTTTGAAGCTTTCTTT

v_call: TRBV18
j_call: TRBJ1-5
d_call: -
clone_size: -
cdr3_aa: CASSPSGTNSNQPQHF
cdr3_nt: TGTGCCAGCTCACCCTCCGGGACAAATAGCAATCAGCCCCAGCATTTT

v_call: TRBV18
j_call: TRBJ2-3
d_call: -
clone_size: -
cdr3_aa: CASSRLVTDTQYF
cdr3_nt: TGTGCCAGCTCGCGACTAGTTACAGATACGCAGTATTTT

v_call: TRBV7-9
j_call: TRBJ1-1
d_call: -
clone_size: -
cdr3_aa: CASSRAGVNTEAFF
cdr3_nt: TGTGCCAGCAGCCGCGCCGGGGTGAACACTGAAGCTTTCTTT

v_call: TRBV10-3
j_call: TRBJ2-5
d_call: -
clone_size: -
cdr3_aa: CAISEDPPTGLQETQYF
cdr3_nt: TGTGCCATCAGTGAGGATCCCCCAACAGGTCTCCAAGAGACCCAGTACTTC

v_call: TRBV5-1
j_call: TRBJ2-1
d_call: -
clone_size: -
cdr3_aa: CASSRTGSRSSYNEQFF
cdr3_nt: TGCGCCAGCAGCCGAACAGGGTCCCGGAGCTCCTACAATGAGCAGTTCTTC

v_call: TRBV7-2
j_call: TRBJ1-5
d_call: -
clone_size: -
cdr3_aa: CASSRQEGSNQPQHF
cdr3_nt: TGTGCCAGCAGCAGACAGGAAGGGAGCAATCAGCCCCAGCATTTT

v_call: TRBV6-5
j_call: TRBJ1-1
d_call: -
clone_size: -
cdr3_aa: CASRGGQQNTEAFF
cdr3_nt: TGTGCCAGCAGAGGTGGACAGCAGAACACTGAAGCTTTCTTT

v_call: TRBV6-1
j_call: TRBJ2-1
d_call: TRBD2
clone_size: -
cdr3_aa: CASSERSASGGARDEQFF
cdr3_nt: TGTGCCAGCAGTGAACGGTCGGCTAGCGGGGGGGCAAGGGATGAGCAGTTCTTC

v_call: TRBV30
j_call: TRBJ2-2
d_call: -
clone_size: -
cdr3_aa: CAWSGGLFTNTGELFF
cdr3_nt: TGTGCCTGGAGTGGTGGTCTATTTACGAACACCGGGGAGCTGTTTTTT

v_call: TRBV7-2
j_call: TRBJ2-5
d_call: -
clone_size: once
cdr3_aa: CASSLVGEETQYF
cdr3_nt: TGTGCCAGCAGCTTGGTGGGGGAAGAGACCCAGTACTTC

v_call: TRBV6-5
j_call: TRBJ2-7
d_call: TRBD2
clone_size: once
cdr3_aa: CASRTSGRGYEQYF
cdr3_nt: TGTGCCAGCCGGACTAGCGGGAGGGGGTACGAGCAGTACTTC

v_call: TRBV6-5
j_call: TRBJ1-5
d_call: -
clone_size: -
cdr3_aa: CASRVSNQPQHF
cdr3_nt: TGTGCCAGCAGGGTCAGCAATCAGCCCCAGCATTTT

v_call: TRBV4-1
j_call: TRBJ1-1
d_call: -
clone_size: -
cdr3_aa: CASSLGAGLMNTEAFF
cdr3_nt: TGCGCCAGCAGCCTCGGCGCGGGGCTGATGAACACTGAAGCTTTCTTT

v_call: TRBV19
j_call: TRBJ1-6
d_call: -
clone_size: few
cdr3_aa: CASRQDSGRSPLHF
cdr3_nt: TGTGCCAGTAGGCAGGACAGCGGGCGTTCACCCCTCCACTTT

v_call: TRBV5-1
j_call: TRBJ2-6
d_call: -
clone_size: -
cdr3_aa: CASGPTAPLTANVLTF
cdr3_nt: TGCGCCAGCGGCCCGACAGCGCCCTTAACGGCCAACGTCCTGACTTTC

v_call: TRBV9
j_call: TRBJ1-1
d_call: -
clone_size: -
cdr3_aa: CASSPRDGRNTEAFF
cdr3_nt: TGTGCCAGCAGCCCCCGCGACGGGAGGAACACTGAAGCTTTCTTT

v_call: TRBV6-4
j_call: TRBJ1-1
d_call: -
clone_size: once
cdr3_aa: CASSDTENTEAFF
cdr3_nt: TGTGCCAGCAGTGACACGGAGAACACTGAAGCTTTCTTT

v_call: TRBV29-1
j_call: TRBJ2-3
d_call: TRBD1
clone_size: -
cdr3_aa: CSVAVLAGGPDTQYF
cdr3_nt: TGCAGCGTTGCTGTCTTGGCAGGGGGCCCGGATACGCAGTATTTT

v_call: TRBV30
j_call: TRBJ1-1
d_call: -
clone_size: -
cdr3_aa: CAWGLLSTEAFF
cdr3_nt: TGTGCCTGGGGACTCCTGAGCACTGAAGCTTTCTTT

v_call: TRBV24-1
j_call: TRBJ2-7
d_call: -
clone_size: -
cdr3_aa: CATSDGTTYEQYF
cdr3_nt: TGTGCCACCAGTGATGGGACCACATACGAGCAGTACTTC

v_call: TRBV9
j_call: TRBJ2-1
d_call: -
clone_size: once
cdr3_aa: CASSFLETGTRKNNEQFF
cdr3_nt: TGTGCCAGCAGCTTCTTGGAGACAGGGACTAGGAAAAACAATGAGCAGTTCTTC

v_call: TRBV4-3
j_call: TRBJ2-3
d_call: -
clone_size: -
cdr3_aa: CASSTSGHTQYF
cdr3_nt: TGCGCCAGCAGCACCAGCGGACATACGCAGTATTTT

v_call: TRBV5-4
j_call: TRBJ2-2
d_call: -
clone_size: -
cdr3_aa: CASSLLRNTGELFF
cdr3_nt: TGTGCCAGCAGCTTACTCAGGAACACCGGGGAGCTGTTTTTT

v_call: TRBV11-3
j_call: TRBJ1-5
d_call: TRBD1
clone_size: -
cdr3_aa: CASSLVGTGGNQPQHF
cdr3_nt: TGTGCCAGCAGCTTAGTAGGTACAGGGGGCAATCAGCCCCAGCATTTT

v_call: TRBV7-9
j_call: TRBJ2-1
d_call: TRBD1
clone_size: -
cdr3_aa: CASSRTGGTYNEQFF
cdr3_nt: TGTGCCAGCAGCCGGACAGGGGGTACTTACAATGAGCAGTTCTTC

v_call: TRBV6-5
j_call: TRBJ1-5
d_call: -
clone_size: -
cdr3_aa: CASSSGGANHQPQHF
cdr3_nt: TGTGCCAGCAGTTCCGGGGGGGCAAACCATCAGCCCCAGCATTTT

v_call: TRBV30
j_call: TRBJ2-3
d_call: -
clone_size: -
cdr3_aa: CAWATGGTDTQYF
cdr3_nt: TGTGCCTGGGCTACGGGGGGCACAGATACGCAGTATTTT

v_call: TRBV7-2
j_call: TRBJ1-3
d_call: -
clone_size: -
cdr3_aa: CASSSTGQGNTIYF
cdr3_nt: TGTGCCAGCAGCTCAACAGGGCAAGGAAACACCATATATTTT

v_call: TRBV7-2
j_call: TRBJ2-7
d_call: TRBD2
clone_size: once
cdr3_aa: CASSPLAGVAYEQYF
cdr3_nt: TGTGCCAGCAGCCCCCTAGCGGGAGTAGCCTACGAGCAGTACTTC

v_call: TRBV6-5
j_call: TRBJ2-7
d_call: -
clone_size: once
cdr3_aa: CASSDSLRYEQYF
cdr3_nt: TGTGCCAGCAGTGACTCCCTCCGCTACGAGCAGTACTTC

v_call: TRBV6-1
j_call: TRBJ2-5
d_call: -
clone_size: -
cdr3_aa: CASSERGETQYF
cdr3_nt: TGTGCCAGCAGTGAACGCGGGGAGACCCAGTACTTC

v_call: TRBV10-3
j_call: TRBJ1-2
d_call: TRBD1
clone_size: -
cdr3_aa: CATLLTGQGEGYTF
cdr3_nt: TGTGCCACCTTATTGACGGGACAGGGCGAGGGCTACACCTTC

v_call: TRBV27
j_call: TRBJ1-3
d_call: TRBD1
clone_size: -
cdr3_aa: CATTGSPSGNTIYF
cdr3_nt: TGTGCCACGACAGGGTCCCCCTCTGGAAACACCATATATTTT

v_call: TRBV15
j_call: TRBJ2-1
d_call: -
clone_size: -
cdr3_aa: CAIAGSSYNEQFF
cdr3_nt: TGTGCCATCGCGGGGAGCTCCTACAATGAGCAGTTCTTC